This entry describes one T cell receptor (beta chain). The antigen it binds to is not known. Base qualities were left out, and no much larger clone turns up one base away. CDR3 length: 13 amino acids, cysteine to phenylalanine. The read is trimmed to its CDR3 DNA, 39 bases read in frame from base 1. Compared with germline, V lacks 6 bases and J lacks 4 bases; bases without a gene match: 5. This entry belongs to a study of T cell responses to AZD1222 COVID-19 vaccine (dated by TCRdb to about 2021). In the study overall: AZD1222 recipients given second doses at about 4 weeks or at about 12 weeks were pooled, since spike-specific TCR depth and breadth were not found to differ between the two schedules. A total of about 230 trial participants underwent TCR sequencing, of whom nearly 210 received two doses of AZD1222 and some 25 received two doses of the MenACWY control vaccine. Enrollment into the trials was organized by age into subgroups of 18-55, 56-69 and 70-plus years, and those subgroups contained about 160, 30 and 59 TCR-sequenced participants, respectively.

Read against the paper, the sample's time point label means: baseline before first vaccination. Vaccinee samples came from UK trials COV001 and COV002, including a single-blind randomized controlled phase 2/3 trial of AZD1222 (ChAdOx1 nCoV-19) in healthy adults. For TCRbeta chain sequencing, PBMC samples were collected from trial participants at day 0 and at day 28 after the second dose. Results the study describes overall, beyond this receptor: CD4 TCRs associated with the vaccine covered the entire spike protein, and the dominant responses were in regions 160-218 and 743-854. Most participants were white British and females outnumbered males, and the authors suggested that clonal diversity may have been underestimated. Reportedly, close to half of the unique spike-specific TCRs recognized epitopes lying outside the regions that are mutated in the B.1.351 and B.1.1.7 variants. The 56-69-year group was small, and its depth increase did not reach significance, likely because of low power. A significant rise in spike-specific TCR breadth and depth was observed after two AZD1222 doses relative to day 0 and relative to MenACWY recipients. Because no day 14 peak-response samples were available, repertoires were characterized only after the peak T cell response. Only five to seven AZD1222 recipients were SARS-CoV-2 seropositive at baseline, limiting conclusions about previously exposed vaccinees.

The CDR3 regions of human TCRbeta chains were analyzed by immunosequencing. Per the original workflow: TCRs in the repertoires were compared against a reference library of SARS-CoV-2-specific TCRs that had been generated with the MIRA antigen-specificity platform. Breadth meant the fraction of unique TCRs that were SARS-CoV-2-associated, whereas depth meant the fraction of total T cells that were SARS-CoV-2-associated. Using the MIRA data, each spike-specific TCR was assigned both to the spike region to which the TCR was reactive and to a CD4 or CD8 class. Log10-transformed breadth and depth values were compared by one-way ANOVA with Sidak's multiple comparisons tests. TCRdb retrieved this table from immuneACCESS and kept in-frame rearrangements only. Not all clones are present; in checked studies, unresolved V genes account for under half, and no reason is known for the remainder. That table is the source of V, J and clone size, and D and trimming were worked out from the DNA. The sample records around 180,000 clones, approximately 90% of which are singletons. Around 2.9% of the sample goes to the ten largest clones.

This sequence was found in an adult in good health. This chain is built from TRBV12-3 or TRBV12-4 and TRBJ1-2; 7 nucleotides in the junction match TRBD1. The sample was peripheral blood, taken on day 0 of AZD1222 vaccination. The nucleotide sequence reads TGTGCCAGCAGGCACCGGGACAGCTATGGCTACACCTTC. It codes for CASRHRDSYGYTF.